The source of this T cell receptor (beta chain) is a study of memory CD4+ T cells and cytomegalovirus serostatus. Study findings and constraints: Suggested: most of the CMV-linked TCR signature lies in CD4+ memory cells. CD4+ memory repertoires contained about two fifths of the 164 reported CMV TCRbeta sequences.

The sample holds a few counts of this clone. What it binds is unknown. Single viable CD3+CD4+CD8-CD45RO+ cells were sorted as the memory CD4+ T cells. The germline V gene encodes CDR1 SGHKS and CDR2 YYEKEE (reference sequence). This CDR3 spans 18 amino acids. Trimming cost V 6 bases and J 0 bases; bases outside gene matches: 15. The table came from immunoSEQ multiplex PCR; TCRdb's copy has only in-frame clones and leaves some out. The sample includes about 43,000 clones, 60% to 85% of them seen just once. Specimen: memory CD4+ T cells from blood. The V call is TRBV5-5, the J call TRBJ2-3; 8 bases map to TRBD1. The sequence came from an adult in good health and CMV-seronegative. CDR3 sequence reads: CASTSPSQGADSTDTQYF. CDR3 nucleotides: TGTGCCAGCACCTCTCCATCTCAGGGGGCCGATAGCACAGATACGCAGTATTTT.